The 22 T cell receptor beta chains below all came from one sample that was sequenced in a study of cytomegalovirus exposure and HLA in healthy donors. The assay was immunoSEQ multiplex PCR, and TCRdb's table has in-frame clones only and misses some. The repertoire holds approximately 82,000 clones, with 95% as singletons. The sequencing input was PBMCs. These receptors were collected from a woman aged 18-29 years in good health and CMV-seronegative.

The rearrangement links TRBV5-1 to TRBJ2-4, with D possibly TRBD2 on 6 matching bases. Germline V gene sequence: CDR1 SGHRS, CDR2 YFSETQ. The V and J ends lost 5 bases and 4 bases respectively, with 10 bases between them. This CDR3 has 13 amino acids. CDR3 residues: CASRGEAKNIQYF. The DNA of the CDR3 is TGCGCCAGCAGGGGGGAGGCAAAAAACATTCAGTACTTC.

V gene TRBV5-6 combines with J gene TRBJ1-5; D unclear. The V and J ends lost 0 bases and 7 bases respectively, with 14 bases between them. Germline assignment: CDR1 SGHDT and CDR2 YYEEEE. This CDR3 is 15 amino acids long. The CDR3 spells CASSLAAGGRQPQHF. CDR3 coding DNA: TGTGCCAGCAGCTTGGCTGCCGGAGGGCGACAGCCCCAGCATTTT.

The CDR3 is CASSLLGTGRRYGYTF. CDR3 nucleotide sequence: TGTGCCAGCAGTTTATTAGGGACAGGGAGGCGTTACGGCTACACCTTC. The chain is built from TRBV27 and TRBJ1-2, with 9 bases fitting TRBD1. V gave up 1 base and J gave up 8 bases; unmatched junction bases: 11. The germline gives CDR1 MNHEY, CDR2 SMNVEV (reference sequence). The CDR3 extends over 16 amino acids.

The genes are TRBV2 and TRBJ2-1, with 11 nucleotides matching TRBD2. The CDR3 contains 15 residues. CDR1 and CDR2 from the germline V gene are SNHLY and FYNNEI. Trimming cost V 3 bases and J 4 bases; bases outside gene matches: 2. The CDR3 is CASSEGLAAYNEQFF. The CDR3 DNA reads TGTGCCAGCAGTGAGGGACTAGCGGCATACAATGAGCAGTTCTTC.

V gene TRBV7-9 combines with J gene TRBJ2-5, with D perhaps matching TRBD1 (6 bases). The germline V gene has CDR1 SEHNR and CDR2 FQNEAQ (reference sequence). V was pared by 6 bases and J by 3 bases, with 14 bases between. This CDR3 is built from 14 residues. The DNA of the CDR3 is TGTGCCAGCAGATCCGGGACAACAGAAGAGACCCAGTACTTC. Translation: CASRSGTTEETQYF.

The V call is TRBV11-2, the J call TRBJ2-6; possibly TRBD1 for D (7 bases). Per germline, CDR1 SGHAT and CDR2 FQNNGV. CDR3 size: 15 residues. Trimming removed 1 base from V and 7 bases from J, with 11 bases in between. Written as DNA, the CDR3 is TGTGCCAGCAGCTTAGGGAGGGGGCAAGCCAACGTCCTGACTTTC. As protein: CASSLGRGQANVLTF.

The chain employs TRBV19 and TRBJ2-2, with D maybe TRBD1 (5 bases). Germline V gives CDR1 LNHDA, CDR2 SQIVND (reference sequence). The CDR3 spans 16 residues. The V end was cut by 9 bases, the J end by 4 bases, with 21 bases between. DNA of the CDR3: TGTGCCAGCGGAGCCCCCAGGGCAGGGATCACCGGGGAGCTGTTTTTT. As protein: CASGAPRAGITGELFF.

The chain joins TRBV27 to TRBJ2-7, with no clear D. The V end was cut by 6 bases, the J end by 4 bases, with 13 bases between. Germline assignment: CDR1 MNHEY and CDR2 SMNVEV (reference sequence). The CDR3 is 13 residues long. The CDR3 nucleotides read TGTGCCAGCAGAAACTCGCCCCAATACGAGCAGTACTTC. This gives the protein CASRNSPQYEQYF.

The chain employs TRBV25-1 and TRBJ1-1; 7 bases agree with TRBD1. Germline CDR1 MGHDK, CDR2 SYGVNS. Unmatched junction bases numbered 3, after V lost 5 bases and J lost 0 bases. The CDR3 consists of 14 residues. In DNA, the CDR3 is TGTGCCAGCAGTATGGGACAGTTGAACACTGAAGCTTTCTTT. It codes for CASSMGQLNTEAFF.

The V call is TRBV7-2, the J call TRBJ2-5; the match to TRBD2 covers 10 bases. Germline-derived CDR1 and CDR2 are SGHTA and FQGNSA. This CDR3 spans 15 amino acids. Trimming took 5 bases from V and 4 from J; bases not matched to a gene: 7. The CDR3 protein is CASSLLVAGGETQYF. CDR3 DNA sequence: TGTGCCAGCAGCCTCCTCGTAGCGGGGGGAGAGACCCAGTACTTC.

CDR3 coding DNA: TGTGCCAGCCTCACCTCGGACTATGGCTACACCTTC. Protein product: CASLTSDYGYTF. The chain links TRBV7-2 to TRBJ1-2, with D hard to call. Per germline, CDR1 SGHTA and CDR2 FQGNSA. This CDR3 has 12 amino acids. The ends were cut back, 8 bases at V and 3 bases at J, with 10 bases in the middle.

V gene TRBV14 combines with J gene TRBJ2-2; D perhaps matches TRBD1 (6 bases). This CDR3 has 13 amino acids. Germline values: CDR1 SGHDN, CDR2 FVKESK. V was pared by 4 bases and J by 4 bases, with 7 bases between. Written as DNA, the CDR3 is TGTGCCAGCAGCCTGACAGGCACCGGGGAGCTGTTTTTT. This translates into CASSLTGTGELFF.

J is TRBJ1-1 and V is TRBV19, with TRBD1 identical over 10 bases. V shed 9 bases and J 6 bases; nucleotides not matched to a gene: 10. CDR3 size: 14 residues. From germline, CDR1 is LNHDA and CDR2 SQIVND (reference sequence). CDR3 residues: CASSTGGESSEAFF. Here the CDR3 DNA reads TGTGCCAGCTCGACAGGGGGCGAGAGTTCTGAAGCTTTCTTT.

This chain uses TRBV19 with TRBJ1-2, with D possibly matching TRBD1 (5 bases). CDR3 length: 14 residues. Germline V CDR1 and CDR2: LNHDA, SQIVND (reference sequence). V gave up 6 bases and J gave up 1 base, with 12 bases separating them. CDR3 region: CASSGGTGNYGYTF. CDR3 in DNA: TGTGCCAGTAGCGGCGGGACCGGTAACTATGGCTACACCTTC.

The chain is built from TRBV19 and TRBJ2-1, with a weak D call TRBD1 (7 bases). Deletions cut 2 bases from V and 6 bases from J, with 17 bases between. CDR1 and CDR2 (germline): LNHDA, SQIVND (reference sequence). This CDR3 is 16 amino acids long. CDR3 amino acids: CASSIKSAGGPNEQFF. DNA of the CDR3: TGTGCCAGTAGTATAAAGAGCGCAGGGGGGCCCAATGAGCAGTTCTTC.

V is TRBV6-5 and J is TRBJ2-7, with TRBD2 as a possible D gene (6 bases). CDR3 size: 13 residues. V shed 2 bases and J shed 5 bases, with 10 bases lying between them. In germline, CDR1 is MNHEY, CDR2 SVGAGI. The CDR3 nucleotides are TGTGCCAGCAGTTACCTTGGAGGGAACGAGCAGTACTTC. Amino acid sequence: CASSYLGGNEQYF.

V is TRBV5-1 and J is TRBJ2-3; no reliable D call. Between the trimmed V and J ends, which lost 5 bases and 0 bases, there was a span of 7 bases. Per germline, CDR1 SGHRS and CDR2 YFSETQ. The CDR3 length is 13 residues. The CDR3 sequence: CASRPGSTDTQYF. DNA for the CDR3: TGCGCCAGCAGGCCAGGAAGCACAGATACGCAGTATTTT.

J is TRBJ2-5 and V is TRBV4-2; D uncertain. Germline CDR1 reads LGHNA; CDR2 reads YNFKEQ. The CDR3 is 14 amino acids. Trimming cost V 1 base and J 1 base, with 7 bases left between them. The CDR3 coding sequence is TGTGCCAGCAGCCAAGTCGGCGGCCAAGAGACCCAGTACTTC. It is translated as CASSQVGGQETQYF.

This chain joins TRBV27 and TRBJ2-3; 7 bases are shared with TRBD2. CDR1 MNHEY and CDR2 SMNVEV come from the germline V gene (reference sequence). This CDR3 spans 18 amino acids. Trimming cost V 5 bases and J 2 bases; bases outside gene matches: 16. The CDR3 sequence: CASSTSSGTSAYTDTQYF. CDR3 in DNA: TGTGCCAGCAGTACCTCGTCAGGCACTAGCGCCTACACAGATACGCAGTATTTT.

The chain couples TRBV5-1 to TRBJ2-1; D is perhaps TRBD2 (7 bases). The V and J ends lost 3 bases and 5 bases respectively, with 15 bases between them. CDR3 length: 15 residues. Germline CDR1 SGHRS, CDR2 YFSETQ. CDR3 region: CASSSHGGANNEQFF. For the CDR3, the DNA is TGCGCCAGCAGCTCCCATGGGGGGGCTAACAATGAGCAGTTCTTC.

J is TRBJ1-2 and V is TRBV11-2; weak D call: TRBD1 (6 bases). The CDR3 covers 13 residues. The V end lost 5 bases, the J end lost 7 bases, and 14 bases lay between the germline ends. Germline values: CDR1 SGHAT, CDR2 FQNNGV. CDR3 in DNA: TGTGCCAGCAGCCCAACAGGGTACTCTGGCTACACCTTC. Protein: CASSPTGYSGYTF.

A single count supports this clone. V and J are TRBV7-2 and TRBJ2-3; 7 nucleotides match TRBD1. This CDR3 has 15 residues. The junction had 9 bases not matched to a gene; V was cut back by 5 bases and J by 4 bases. Germline CDR1 and CDR2: SGHTA and FQGNSA. CDR3 DNA: TGTGCCAGCAGCACCTCGGGACAGCAGGCAGATACGCAGTATTTT. This translates into CASSTSGQQADTQYF.